The 29 T cell receptor beta chains presented below share a single source sample, sequenced in a study of T cell responses to AZD1222 COVID-19 vaccine (dated by TCRdb to about 2021). The library came from the immunoSEQ multiplex PCR assay. TCRdb provides this immuneACCESS table in a form limited to in-frame rearrangements. Some clones are lacking; in checked studies, under half of them reflect an unresolved V gene, and why the rest are absent is not known. Across this sample there are around 180,000 clones, with 80% to 90% seen only once. Jointly, the top ten make up roughly 0.5% of the sample. Read against the paper, the sample's time point label means: baseline before first vaccination. This sample comprised peripheral blood, obtained on day 0 of AZD1222 vaccination. All receptors come from an adult in good health.

The V call is TRBV6-5, the J call TRBJ1-4; TRBD1 matches 10 bases. This CDR3 spans 14 amino acids. Germline loops: CDR1 MNHEY, CDR2 SVGAGI. Trimming removed 8 bases from V and 7 bases from J; junction bases left unmatched: 7. The CDR3 sequence: CASQGTGAGEKLFF. DNA of the CDR3: TGTGCCAGCCAAGGGACAGGGGCGGGTGAAAAACTGTTTTTT.

This chain joins TRBV28 and TRBJ1-6, with D possibly being TRBD1 (5 bases). Per germline, CDR1 MDHEN and CDR2 SYDVKM. Trimming removed 2 bases from V and 13 bases from J, with 18 bases in between. This CDR3 spans 15 amino acids. The CDR3 region has the DNA TGTGCCAGCAGTTTAGTGCAGGGCCCCAATCATCCCCTCCACTTT. Its protein is CASSLVQGPNHPLHF.

The chain carries TRBV20-1 and TRBJ2-3, with D unresolved. This CDR3 is 8 amino acids long. In germline, CDR1 is DFQATT, CDR2 SNEGSKA (reference sequence). The ends were cut back, 8 bases at V and 4 bases at J, with 1 base in the middle. The CDR3 region has the DNA TGCAGTTCAGATACGCAGTATTTT. Protein product: CSSDTQYF.

V and J are TRBV28 and TRBJ1-2; D is uncertain. With 8 bases removed from V and 3 bases from J, the gap between germline ends came to 19 bases. The germline V gene has CDR1 MDHEN and CDR2 SYDVKM. This CDR3 region has 15 residues. The CDR3: CASAPGLEGYYGYTF. The CDR3 DNA sequence: TGTGCCAGCGCCCCAGGTCTAGAGGGATACTATGGCTACACCTTC.

This rearrangement joins TRBV19 to TRBJ2-3; 9 nucleotides align to TRBD2. Per the germline V gene, CDR1 is LNHDA and CDR2 is SQIVND (reference sequence). CDR3 length: 15 amino acids. The ends lost 3 bases at V and 4 bases at J; junction bases unmatched: 5. This CDR3 reads CASSIGGRAPDTQYF. CDR3 nucleotide sequence: TGTGCCAGTAGTATTGGCGGGAGGGCCCCAGATACGCAGTATTTT.

The chain carries TRBV18 and TRBJ1-5; maybe TRBD1 (5 bases). Per the germline V gene, CDR1 is KGHSH and CDR2 is LQKENI. V dropped 4 bases and J dropped 2 bases, with 9 bases sitting between them. This CDR3 spans 14 amino acids. The CDR3 region has the DNA TGTGCCAGCTCACGTATAGGGGGCAATCAGCCCCAGCATTTT. Amino acids: CASSRIGGNQPQHF.

The chain employs TRBV7-9 and TRBJ1-2; D perhaps matches TRBD1 (5 bases). The germline V and J ends were trimmed by 5 bases and 3 bases, with 13 bases remaining between them. The CDR3 loop spans 14 amino acids. Germline values: CDR1 SEHNR, CDR2 FQNEAQ (reference sequence). CDR3 loop: CASSRGESDYGYTF. The CDR3 bases are TGTGCCAGCAGCCGGGGGGAGTCAGACTATGGCTACACCTTC.

This chain's CDR3 is CASSPRGAPNTGELFF. CDR3 sequence (DNA): TGTGCCAGCTCACCCCGAGGAGCCCCGAACACCGGGGAGCTGTTTTTT. This sequence joins TRBV18 and TRBJ2-2, with unresolved D. Trimming shortened V by 3 bases and J by 0 bases, and 11 bases separated the two germline ends. The germline V gene encodes CDR1 KGHSH and CDR2 LQKENI. The CDR3 totals 16 residues. Full variable domain (missing parts from reference TRBV18 and TRBJ2-2): NAGVMQNPRHLVRRRGQEARLRCSPMKGHSHVYWYRQLPEEGLKFMVYLQKENIIDESGMPKERFSAEFPKEGPSILRIQQVVRGDSAAYFCASSPRGAPNTGELFFGEGSRLTVL.

Regarding this clone: Because the CDR3 is missing its conserved closing phenylalanine or tryptophan, this is likely a read error. The DNA is omitted, as the CDR3 cannot be located on it reliably, and the CDR3 follows TCRdb's listing. The V gene is TRBV6-1, the J gene TRBJ1-2. The CDR3 totals 10 residues, both ends included. Looked up from germline, CDR1 is MNHNS and CDR2 is SASEGT. CDR3 residues: CASSEVRPVV.

The CDR3 coding sequence is TGCGCCAGCAGCTTGATGCAGGGGCCAAACTATGGCTACACCTTC. This encodes CASSLMQGPNYGYTF. This sequence joins TRBV5-1 and TRBJ1-2; D might be TRBD1 (6 bases). The germline V gene has CDR1 SGHRS and CDR2 YFSETQ. The CDR3 has 15 amino acids. Deletions cut 1 base from V and 2 bases from J, with 12 bases between.

The chain is built from TRBV3-1 (or the pseudogene TRBV3-2) and TRBJ1-1, with 9 bases matching TRBD1. After removal of 4 bases from V and 4 bases from J, the junction contained 4 bases not matched to a gene. CDR1 and CDR2 from the germline V gene are LGHDT and YNNKEL (reference sequence). The CDR3 is 14 residues long. The CDR3 loop reads CASSPRDRATEAFF. In DNA, the CDR3 is TGTGCCAGCAGCCCCCGGGACAGGGCCACTGAAGCTTTCTTT.

This chain joins TRBV6-5 and TRBJ1-5, with D perhaps matching TRBD1 (6 bases). The germline V gene has CDR1 MNHEY and CDR2 SVGAGI. CDR3 size: 13 residues. The V end lost 6 bases, the J end lost 9 bases, and 15 bases lay between the germline ends. CDR3 in amino acids: CASRGHNRGPQHF. As DNA, the CDR3 is TGTGCCAGCAGGGGACACAATAGGGGGCCCCAGCATTTT.

The V call is TRBV5-4, the J call TRBJ2-1, with 7 bases aligning to TRBD1. Germline loops: CDR1 SGHNT, CDR2 YYREEE (reference sequence). This CDR3 has 16 residues. V lost 3 bases and J lost 5; bases outside the gene matches: 11. The CDR3 nucleotides read TGTGCCAGCAGCTCGACGACAGGGCTAAACCACAATGAGCAGTTCTTC. Its protein is CASSSTTGLNHNEQFF.

The chain is built from TRBV7-3 and TRBJ2-2; D perhaps matches TRBD1 (5 bases). This CDR3 contains 15 residues. V was trimmed by 1 base and J by 6 bases, leaving 12 bases between them. From germline, CDR1 is SGHTA and CDR2 FQGTGA. The CDR3 bases are TGTGCCAGCAGCTTAATTTCCAGGGAAGCCGGGGAGCTGTTTTTT. Encoded protein: CASSLISREAGELFF. The whole variable domain, filled in from reference TRBV7-3 and TRBJ2-2, reads GAGVSQTPSNKVTEKGKYVELRCDPISGHTALYWYRQSLGQGPEFLIYFQGTGAADDSGLPNDRFFAVRPEGSVSTLKIQRTERGDSAVYLCASSLISREAGELFFGEGSRLTVL.

This clone occurred once. The chain carries TRBV24-1 and TRBJ1-6, with 9 bases lining up with TRBD1. V dropped 2 bases and J dropped 4; count of bases not matched to a gene: 2. Germline CDR1 KGHDR, CDR2 SFDVKD. The CDR3 has 16 amino acids. The CDR3 region has the DNA TGTGCCACCAGTGATTCGGGACAGGGATATAATTCACCCCTCCACTTT. This sequence encodes CATSDSGQGYNSPLHF.

This clone turned up a few times. The chain combines TRBV5-5 with TRBJ2-7; 7 nucleotides align to TRBD2. Trimming removed 1 base from V and 3 bases from J; junction bases left unmatched: 4. CDR1 and CDR2 from the germline V gene are SGHKS and YYEKEE (reference sequence). The length of the CDR3 is 14 residues. In nucleotides, the CDR3 is TGTGCCAGCAGCTTGTCCCCTAGCGGCTACGAGCAGTACTTC. This gives the protein CASSLSPSGYEQYF.

The chain joins TRBV11-2 to TRBJ1-1; tentatively, D is TRBD1 (5 bases). Per the germline V gene, CDR1 is SGHAT and CDR2 is FQNNGV. V was shortened by 6 bases and J by 1 base, with 15 bases between the two germline ends. The CDR3 totals 15 residues. CDR3 amino acids: CASSSVSGPNTEAFF. The CDR3 DNA is TGTGCCAGCAGTTCCGTTTCGGGGCCGAACACTGAAGCTTTCTTT.

J is TRBJ1-1 and V is TRBV14; D unclear. The CDR3 covers 14 residues. The V end lost 0 bases, the J end lost 0 bases, and 5 bases lay between the germline ends. CDR1 is SGHDN and CDR2 is FVKESK in the germline V gene. The CDR3 bases are TGTGCCAGCAGCCAAGAGACGGTGAACACTGAAGCTTTCTTT. Its protein is CASSQETVNTEAFF.

The chain couples TRBV6-1 to TRBJ1-5; weak D call: TRBD1 (5 bases). The germline CDR1 and CDR2 sequences are MNHNS and SASEGT. V gave up 1 base and J gave up 6 bases, with 10 bases separating them. The CDR3 is made up of 14 amino acids. The DNA of the CDR3 is TGTGCCAGCAGTGAAGGGGGGTCTCTTCAGCCCCAGCATTTT. This codes for CASSEGGSLQPQHF.

The J gene is TRBJ2-7, the V gene TRBV20-1, with D uncertain. The germline CDR1 and CDR2 sequences are DFQATT and SNEGSKA (reference sequence). This CDR3 is built from 12 residues. Between the trimmed V and J ends, which lost 6 bases and 6 bases, there was a span of 15 bases. This CDR3 is CSASSASIEQYF. The CDR3 nucleotides read TGCAGTGCCAGTTCTGCGTCGATCGAGCAGTACTTC.

The J gene is TRBJ1-5, the V gene TRBV5-4, with 8 bases lining up with TRBD1. Unmatched junction bases numbered 3, after V lost 4 bases and J lost 0 bases. From germline, CDR1 is SGHNT and CDR2 YYREEE (reference sequence). This CDR3 has 15 residues. CDR3 loop: CASSPGQGSNQPQHF. CDR3 nucleotide sequence: TGTGCCAGCAGCCCCGGACAGGGTAGCAATCAGCCCCAGCATTTT. The complete variable domain, with remaining parts taken from reference TRBV5-4 and TRBJ1-5, reads ETGVTQSPTHLIKTRGQQVTLRCSSQSGHNTVSWYQQALGQGPQFIFQYYREEENGRGNFPPRFSGLQFPNYSSELNVNALELDDSALYLCASSPGQGSNQPQHFGDGTRLSIL.

The rearrangement uses TRBV5-4 and TRBJ1-6; D uncertain. The CDR3 totals 14 residues. The germline CDR1 and CDR2 sequences are SGHNT and YYREEE (reference sequence). V lost 0 bases to trimming and J lost 3 bases, with 4 bases between them. The CDR3 reads CASSLGSYNSPLHF. The CDR3 region has the DNA TGTGCCAGCAGCTTGGGGAGCTATAATTCACCCCTCCACTTT.

The chain recombines TRBV5-1 with TRBJ1-5; 7 nucleotides agree with TRBD1. The CDR3 extends over 15 amino acids. The V gene's germline CDR1 is SGHRS and CDR2 YFSETQ. After removal of 4 bases from V and 2 bases from J, the junction contained 6 bases not matched to a gene. The CDR3 sequence is CASSATGTGNQPQHF. The CDR3 bases are TGCGCCAGCAGCGCTACCGGGACAGGCAATCAGCCCCAGCATTTT.

The gene calls are TRBV19 and TRBJ2-7; D uncertain. Germline V lookup: CDR1 LNHDA, CDR2 SQIVND (reference sequence). This CDR3 is built from 11 residues. V shed 5 bases and J shed 3 bases, with 5 bases lying between them. The CDR3 nucleotides are TGTGCCAGTAGTGACGGCTACGAGCAGTACTTC. Amino acid sequence: CASSDGYEQYF. The variable domain in full, with the rest retrieved from reference TRBV19 and TRBJ2-7, is DGGITQSPKYLFRKEGQNVTLSCEQNLNHDAMYWYRQDPGQGLRLIYYSQIVNDFQKGDIAEGYSVSREKKESFPLTVTSAQKNPTAFYLCASSDGYEQYFGPGTRLTVT.

The chain recombines TRBV6-2 or TRBV6-3 with TRBJ2-1; 10 bases are shared with TRBD1. This CDR3 has 15 amino acids. V lost 5 bases, J lost 9 bases, and 10 bases stayed unmatched. Germline CDR1 MNHEY, CDR2 SVGEGT. CDR3 nucleotides: TGTGCCAGCAGTGTGACAGGGGGCGCATTGATTGAGCAGTTCTTC. Its protein product is CASSVTGGALIEQFF.

The rearrangement links TRBV30 to TRBJ1-5, with a possible D match to TRBD1 (5 bases). This CDR3 has 14 amino acids. V was shortened by 0 bases and J by 4 bases, with 10 bases between the two germline ends. Germline V gene sequence: CDR1 GTSNPN, CDR2 SVGIG (reference sequence). The CDR3 sequence is CAWSVMTVNQPQHF. The DNA for the CDR3 is TGTGCCTGGAGTGTAATGACAGTAAATCAGCCCCAGCATTTT.

V is TRBV6-1 and J is TRBJ2-5; TRBD1 or TRBD2 may be the D gene (5 bases each). Trimming took 3 bases from V and 10 from J, leaving 18 bases between them. CDR3 length: 14 amino acids. Germline CDR1 reads MNHNS; CDR2 reads SASEGT. The CDR3 protein is CASSEGRAVGDQYF. The CDR3 nucleotides read TGTGCCAGCAGTGAGGGCAGAGCGGTAGGGGACCAGTACTTC.

The chain employs TRBV12-3 or TRBV12-4 and TRBJ2-7; D unclear. Trimming shortened V by 6 bases and J by 3 bases, and 12 bases separated the two germline ends. This CDR3 comprises 13 residues. CDR3 coding DNA: TGTGCCAGCAGCCCTGGAACGAACTACGAGCAGTACTTC. Translation: CASSPGTNYEQYF.

The genes are TRBV5-4 and TRBJ2-6; perhaps D is TRBD1 or TRBD2 (5 bases each). This CDR3 comprises 17 residues. From germline, CDR1 is SGHNT and CDR2 YYREEE (reference sequence). The V and J ends lost 1 base and 1 base respectively, with 12 bases between them. The CDR3 here is CASSLQGRISGANVLTF. The CDR3 DNA reads TGTGCCAGCAGCTTGCAGGGACGGATATCTGGGGCCAACGTCCTGACTTTC.